The rows below give T cell receptor beta chains drawn from one sample of a study of CD8 T cells in ankylosing spondylitis. A single record per CDR3 protein comes from TCRdb applying MiXCR to the 5' RACE reads. The top ten clones hold roughly 6.8% of a sample with about 240,000 distinct CDR3 sequences, approximately 12% of them seen once. Sequencing input: blood, either unsorted or a sorted T cell fraction (not recorded which). Source of these receptors: a male donor with ankylosing spondylitis or in good health (not recorded which). The CDR3 runs from the conserved cysteine through the conserved F or W. The D gene is left open where the match is weak. A clone size is listed for some rows: how often the clone was seen (once, few, many), or a class if it is expanded.

TRBJ2-2	TRBD1	TRBV20-1	many	CSARDRGGGELFF	TGCAGTGCTAGGGACAGGGGTGGCGGGGAGCTGTTTTTT
TRBJ2-1	NA	TRBV9	many	CASRGNNEQFF	TGTGCCAGCAGGGGGAACAATGAGCAGTTCTTC
TRBJ2-2	NA	TRBV7-9	NA	CASSLTSSPGELFF	TGTGCCAGCAGCTTAACTAGCTCCCCCGGGGAGCTGTTTTTT
TRBJ2-2	NA	TRBV7-3	many	CASSLSRGSGELFF	TGTGCCAGCAGCTTAAGTCGGGGGTCCGGGGAGCTGTTTTTT
TRBJ2-2	NA	TRBV20-1	many	CSASSLGSTGELFF	TGCAGTGCTAGTTCCCTAGGGTCCACCGGGGAGCTGTTTTTT
TRBJ1-1	TRBD1	TRBV5-4	many	CASSPPGQGSTEAFF	TGTGCCAGCAGCCCCCCGGGACAGGGGAGCACTGAAGCTTTCTTT
TRBJ2-1	NA	TRBV5-1	many	CASSRTRVSYNEQFF	TGCGCCAGCAGCCGGACCAGGGTCTCCTACAATGAGCAGTTCTTC
TRBJ2-3	TRBD2	TRBV28	NA	CASSDGTSGSGDTQYF	TGTGCCAGCAGCGACGGGACTAGCGGGAGTGGGGATACGCAGTATTTT
TRBJ2-6	NA	TRBV28	few	CASSLFGTGRSGANVLTF	TGTGCCAGCAGCCTATTTGGGACCGGACGATCTGGGGCCAACGTCCTGACTTTC
TRBJ1-4	NA	TRBV5-1	NA	CASAVMAGTTNEKLFF	TGCGCCAGCGCCGTAATGGCCGGAACAACTAATGAAAAACTGTTTTTT
TRBJ2-2	NA	TRBV9	few	CASSVVSLGNTGELFF	TGTGCCAGCAGCGTAGTTTCATTAGGGAACACCGGGGAGCTGTTTTTT
TRBJ2-1	TRBD2	TRBV3-1	many	CASSLGLANEQFF	TGTGCCAGCAGCCTCGGACTAGCTAATGAGCAGTTCTTC
TRBJ2-1	NA	TRBV7-9	NA	CASSLVDRDTSYNEQFF	TGTGCCAGCAGCTTAGTAGACCGGGACACCTCCTACAATGAGCAGTTCTTC
TRBJ2-7	NA	TRBV27	few	CASSFLAGEQYF	TGTGCCAGCAGTTTCCTCGCGGGTGAGCAGTACTTC
TRBJ2-3	NA	TRBV29-1	many	CSVEGHGGPFLQYF	TGCAGCGTTGAGGGTCACGGGGGCCCCTTCTTGCAGTATTTT
TRBJ2-2	NA	TRBV5-1	few	CASTWTLNTGELFF	TGCGCCAGCACCTGGACCCTGAACACCGGGGAGCTGTTTTTT
TRBJ2-6	NA	TRBV2	few	CASSEKGSGANVLTF	TGTGCCAGCAGTGAAAAGGGCTCTGGGGCCAACGTCCTGACTTTC
TRBJ1-5	NA	TRBV5-8	many	CASSSGNQEFHNQPQHF	TGTGCCAGCAGCTCGGGGAACCAGGAATTTCACAATCAGCCCCAGCATTTT
TRBJ2-3	TRBD1	TRBV7-9	few	CASSGTTGDTQYF	TGTGCCAGCAGCGGGACGACAGGGGATACGCAGTATTTT
TRBJ2-7	NA	TRBV10-3	NA	CAISPPGHQPYEQYF	TGTGCCATCAGTCCCCCGGGACACCAACCCTACGAGCAGTACTTC
TRBJ2-1	NA	TRBV5-1	few	CASSLRVGSYNEQFF	TGCGCCAGCAGCTTACGGGTAGGGTCCTACAATGAGCAGTTCTTC
TRBJ2-1	NA	TRBV27	NA	CASSFMHWPLIKNRNEQFF	TGTGCCAGCAGTTTCATGCATTGGCCGCTGATCAAAAATAGGAATGAGCAGTTCTTC
TRBJ2-3	NA	TRBV20-1	few	CSANPPTYVGRADTQYF	TGCAGTGCGAATCCCCCGACCTACGTGGGTAGAGCAGATACGCAGTATTTT
TRBJ2-1	NA	TRBV24-1	few	CATSGRELDEQFF	TGTGCCACCTCGGGCCGAGAATTAGATGAGCAGTTCTTC
TRBJ1-5	TRBD1	TRBV12-3/TRBV12-4	many	CASSLGQGNQPQHF	TGTGCCAGCAGTTTGGGACAGGGTAATCAGCCCCAGCATTTT
TRBJ1-1	NA	TRBV20-1	many	CSGLLNTEAFF	TGCAGTGGACTTCTGAACACTGAAGCTTTCTTT
TRBJ2-2	NA	TRBV5-1	many	CASHPTGTPNTGELFF	TGCGCCAGCCACCCCACCGGGACACCGAACACCGGGGAGCTGTTTTTT
TRBJ1-1	NA	TRBV18	few	CASSPTGDAFF	TGTGCCAGCTCACCAACGGGCGATGCTTTCTTT
TRBJ1-2	NA	TRBV4-1	many	CASRPGQGLYGYTF	TGCGCCAGCAGGCCGGGGCAGGGCCTCTATGGCTACACCTTC
TRBJ1-5	TRBD1	TRBV15	NA	CATSRERTGGQPQHF	TGTGCCACCAGCAGAGAACGGACAGGAGGTCAGCCCCAGCATTTT
TRBJ2-7	TRBD2	TRBV7-2	NA	CASSSRAGVGEQYF	TGTGCCAGCAGCTCACGAGCGGGAGTGGGAGAGCAGTACTTC
TRBJ2-2	TRBD2	TRBV5-1	many	CASSLDGTTNTGELFF	TGCGCCAGCAGCTTGGATGGGACTACGAACACCGGGGAGCTGTTTTTT
TRBJ2-2	NA	TRBV29-1	many	CSAEGGSDTGELFF	TGCAGCGCCGAGGGGGGATCTGACACCGGGGAGCTGTTTTTT
TRBJ2-2	TRBD2	TRBV20-1	few	CSAPRPGGVSTGELFF	TGCAGTGCTCCTCGGCCGGGGGGGGTTTCTACCGGGGAGCTGTTTTTT
TRBJ2-1	TRBD2	TRBV12-3/TRBV12-4	many	CASSLGGRKVEQFF	TGTGCCAGCAGTTTAGGCGGGAGGAAGGTTGAGCAGTTCTTC
TRBJ2-2	TRBD2	TRBV5-1	many	CASSLEAGETGELFF	TGCGCCAGCAGCTTGGAGGCGGGAGAAACCGGGGAGCTGTTTTTT
TRBJ2-1	NA	TRBV11-3	NA	CASSFGGPSYNEQFF	TGTGCCAGCAGCTTCGGCGGCCCCTCCTACAATGAGCAGTTCTTC